The entry below describes one T cell receptor beta chain. The antigen remains undetermined. This sample was included in a study of cytotoxic CD8 clonotypes in ibrutinib-treated CLL. Turning to the study itself: The study recorded mean values of about 260,000 productive templates and under 100,000 productive rearrangements per sample.

The repertoire was sequenced with immunoSEQ multiplex PCR; TCRdb's copy has only in-frame clones and lacks some. The sample has 130,000 to 150,000 clones, approximately 90% seen once. Overall study results and limits: Clonality (at baseline) was higher than in age-matched healthy donors and tracked circulating CD8+ T-cell counts.

V was cut by 2 bases and J by 5 bases, with 9 bases left in between. The CDR3 has 13 residues. CDR1 is MNHEY, CDR2 SVGAGI, per germline. Sample: PBMCs, taken after 12 months of ibrutinib treatment. This rearrangement joins TRBV6-5 to TRBJ2-5; D unresolved. The TCR originated in a human donor with chronic lymphocytic leukemia. The CDR3 coding sequence is TGTGCCAGCAGTTACGACCATCTTGAGACCCAGTACTTC. This translates into CASSYDHLETQYF.